This T cell receptor (beta chain) was found in a study of molecular identifiers for immune sequencing clone quantification. One entry per CDR3 protein results from TCRdb running MiXCR on the PCR reads. The sample has over 90,000 distinct CDR3 sequences, about a third seen once. This clonotype showed up many times. Sequencing input: naive CD8+ T cells from blood, with Jurkat cell RNA spiked in. Subset noted: FACS-sorted CD8+CD4-CCR7+CD45RA+ naive T cells. The clonotype was recovered from a human donor in good health. Some libraries in this study had Jurkat cell RNA spiked in.

CDR3 residues: CASSRGQGETQYF. The DNA for the CDR3 is TGTGCCAGCTCACGGGGACAGGGAGAGACCCAGTACTTC. The V and J genes are TRBV18 and TRBJ2-5; TRBD1 matches at 9 bases. The CDR3 extends over 13 amino acids. Germline trimming cut 4 bases from V and 4 bases from J; bases unmatched to any gene: 1. CDR1 is KGHSH, CDR2 LQKENI, per germline.